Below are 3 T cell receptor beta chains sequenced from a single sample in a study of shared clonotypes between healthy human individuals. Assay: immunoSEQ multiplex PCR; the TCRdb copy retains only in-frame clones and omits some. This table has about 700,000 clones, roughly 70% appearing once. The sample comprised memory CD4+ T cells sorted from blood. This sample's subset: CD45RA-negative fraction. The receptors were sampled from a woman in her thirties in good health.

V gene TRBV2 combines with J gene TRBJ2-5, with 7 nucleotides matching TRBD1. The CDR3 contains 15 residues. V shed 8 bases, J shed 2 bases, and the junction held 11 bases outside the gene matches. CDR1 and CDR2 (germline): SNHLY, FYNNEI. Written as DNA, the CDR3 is TGTGCCAGCTGTCGACAGGGTCGAGGGCAAGAGACCCAGTACTTC. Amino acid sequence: CASCRQGRGQETQYF.

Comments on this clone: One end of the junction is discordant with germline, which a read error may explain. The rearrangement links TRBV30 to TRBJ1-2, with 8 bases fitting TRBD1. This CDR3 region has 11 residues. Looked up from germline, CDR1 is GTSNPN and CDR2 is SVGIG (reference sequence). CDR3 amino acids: CACPSPRGPIF. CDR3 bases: TGTGCCTGCCCATCCCCCAGGGGGCCGATCTTC.

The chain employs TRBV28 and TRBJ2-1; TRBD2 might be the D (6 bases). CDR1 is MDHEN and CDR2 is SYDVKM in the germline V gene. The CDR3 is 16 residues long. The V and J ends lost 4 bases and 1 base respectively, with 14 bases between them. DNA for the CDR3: TGTGCCAGCAGTTCGAAACTAGCAGGGTCCTACAATGAGCAGTTCTTC. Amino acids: CASSSKLAGSYNEQFF.